The clone carrying this T cell receptor (beta chain) was picked up a small number of times. Its specificity is unknown. Amplification of TCR beta CDR3 regions used RNA as the template. Researchers ran a first-round RT-PCR on the TCR CDR3 using the HTBI primer set. TCRdb reanalysed the multiplex PCR reads using MiXCR and keeps one entry per CDR3 protein. The sample contains 550,000 to 850,000 distinct CDR3 sequences, around 20% of which appear only once. The data stem from a study of T cells in Graves' hyperthyroidism and ophthalmopathy. The study's findings and limits: In validation, the model predicted ophthalmopathy. These predictions came a median roughly 7.1 months before onset.

The CDR3 contains 14 residues. V was cut by 1 base and J by 2 bases, with 9 bases left in between. Per germline, CDR1 SGHKS and CDR2 YYEKEE (reference sequence). Hyperthyroidism in the patients, aged 18 to 65, was newly diagnosed and under 2 months in duration. Diagnoses rested on clinical symptoms, serum thyroxine and TRAb, thyroid ultrasound and orbital computed tomography. The chain joins TRBV5-5 to TRBJ1-2; D ambiguous. The TCR comes from a woman in her forties or fifties with Graves' hyperthyroidism that later progressed to Graves' ophthalmopathy. The sequenced material came from blood. The DNA for the CDR3 is TGTGCCAGCAGCTTGAGCCAGACAAACTATGGCTACACCTTC. It yields the protein CASSLSQTNYGYTF.